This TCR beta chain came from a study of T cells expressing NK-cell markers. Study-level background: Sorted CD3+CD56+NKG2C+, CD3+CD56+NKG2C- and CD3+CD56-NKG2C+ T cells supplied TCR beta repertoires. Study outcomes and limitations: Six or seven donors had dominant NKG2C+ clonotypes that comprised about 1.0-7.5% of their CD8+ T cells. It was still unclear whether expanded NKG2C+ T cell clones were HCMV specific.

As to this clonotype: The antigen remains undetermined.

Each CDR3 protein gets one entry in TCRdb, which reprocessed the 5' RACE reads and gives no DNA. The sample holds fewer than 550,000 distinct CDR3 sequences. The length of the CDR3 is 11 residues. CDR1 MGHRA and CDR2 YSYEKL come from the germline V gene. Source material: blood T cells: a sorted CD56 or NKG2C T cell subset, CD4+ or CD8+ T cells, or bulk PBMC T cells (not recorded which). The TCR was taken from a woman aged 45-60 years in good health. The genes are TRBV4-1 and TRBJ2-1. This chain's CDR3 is CASSQDVGQFF.